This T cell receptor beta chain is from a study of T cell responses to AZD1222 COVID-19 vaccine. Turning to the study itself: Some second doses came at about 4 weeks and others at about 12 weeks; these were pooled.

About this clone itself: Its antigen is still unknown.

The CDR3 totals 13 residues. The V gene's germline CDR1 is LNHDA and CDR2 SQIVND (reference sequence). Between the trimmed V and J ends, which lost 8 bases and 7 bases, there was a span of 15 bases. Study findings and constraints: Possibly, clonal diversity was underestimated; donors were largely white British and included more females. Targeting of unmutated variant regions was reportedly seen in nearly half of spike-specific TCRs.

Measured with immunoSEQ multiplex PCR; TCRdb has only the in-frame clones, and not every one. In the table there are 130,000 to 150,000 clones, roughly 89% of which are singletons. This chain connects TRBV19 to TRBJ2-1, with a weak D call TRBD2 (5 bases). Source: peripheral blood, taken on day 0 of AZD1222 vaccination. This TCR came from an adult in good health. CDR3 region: CASGSFDYNEQFF. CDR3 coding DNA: TGTGCCAGTGGGTCTTTCGACTATAATGAGCAGTTCTTC.